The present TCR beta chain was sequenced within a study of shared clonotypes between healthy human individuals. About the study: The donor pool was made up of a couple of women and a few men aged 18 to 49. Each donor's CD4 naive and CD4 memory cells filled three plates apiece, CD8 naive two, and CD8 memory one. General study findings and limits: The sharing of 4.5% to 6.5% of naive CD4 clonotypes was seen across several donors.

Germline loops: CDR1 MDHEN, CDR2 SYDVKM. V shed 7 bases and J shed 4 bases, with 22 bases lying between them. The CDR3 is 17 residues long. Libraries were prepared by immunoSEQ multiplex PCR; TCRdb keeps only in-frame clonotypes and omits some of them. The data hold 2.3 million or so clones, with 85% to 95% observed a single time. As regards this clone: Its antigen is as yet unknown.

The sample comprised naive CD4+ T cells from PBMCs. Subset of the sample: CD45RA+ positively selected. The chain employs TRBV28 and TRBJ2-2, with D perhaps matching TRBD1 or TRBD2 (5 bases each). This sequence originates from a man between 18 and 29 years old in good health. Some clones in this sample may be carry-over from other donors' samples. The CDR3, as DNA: TGTGCCAGCACCCCAGACCGGGTGGGGGTGGGCACCGGGGAGCTGTTTTTT. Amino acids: CASTPDRVGVGTGELFF. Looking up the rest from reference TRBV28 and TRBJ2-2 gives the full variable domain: DVKVTQSSRYLVKRTGEKVFLECVQDMDHENMFWYRQDPGLGLRLIYFSYDVKMKEKGDIPEGYSVSREKKERFSLILESASTNQTSMYLCASTPDRVGVGTGELFFGEGSRLTVL.